This record concerns one TCR beta chain sequence. Its specificity is unknown. V was cut by 4 bases and J by 4 bases, with 14 bases left in between. The CDR3 runs 14 residues. CDR1 and CDR2 from the germline V gene are SEHNR and FQNEAQ (reference sequence). The entry originates in a study of T cell repertoires in cytomegalovirus infection. On the study more broadly: Public TCR beta signature analysis indicated the presence of both CMV infection and matching HLA type.

General study results and limits: HLA-C-restricted, CMV-specific TCR beta clonotypes were dominant ex vivo. Cumulative frequency (of public TCR beta family members) identified carriers of CMV plus the relevant HLA.

Each CDR3 protein is one row after TCRdb ran MiXCR on the reads. The sample has 230,000 or so distinct CDR3 sequences; about 38% are singletons. Here the sequenced sample was CD8+ T cells from cultured PBMCs, taken from culture after CMV antigen stimulation. The chain recombines TRBV7-9 with TRBJ2-7; no clear D gene. The clonotype originates from a human donor in good health (CMV status not recorded). Some clones in this sample may be carry-over from other donors' samples. In DNA, the CDR3 is TGTGCCAGCAGCTCTAAAACTGACTTATACGAGCAGTACTTC. Protein sequence: CASSSKTDLYEQYF.